The 18 T cell receptor beta chains below all came from one sample that was sequenced in a study of T cell changes during pregnancy in multiple sclerosis. The table came from immunoSEQ multiplex PCR; TCRdb's copy has only in-frame clones and leaves some out. The table lists 30,000 to 45,000 clones, around 90% of them singletons. This sample comprised CD8+ T cells from peripheral blood mononuclear cells, obtained before pregnancy. The receptors originated from a female donor with multiple sclerosis, enrolled in a pregnancy study.

The chain uses TRBV18 and TRBJ1-1, with TRBD1 as a possible D gene (5 bases). This CDR3 has 14 amino acids. V lost 0 bases and J 7 bases, leaving 12 bases between the germline ends. Germline loops: CDR1 KGHSH, CDR2 LQKENI. CDR3 region: CASSPPGRALEAFF. The DNA of the CDR3 is TGTGCCAGCTCACCACCCGGCAGGGCCCTTGAAGCTTTCTTT.

The chain has TRBV6-5 and TRBJ1-4, with 7 positions matching TRBD1. V trimming: 8 bases; J trimming: 5 bases; junction bases outside the gene matches: 11. Germline V gives CDR1 MNHEY, CDR2 SVGAGI. This CDR3 comprises 15 residues. CDR3 sequence (DNA): TGTGCCAGCGGAGATAGACAGGGTCTAAATGAAAAACTGTTTTTT. This translates into CASGDRQGLNEKLFF.

This clone was observed a handful of times. V is TRBV19 and J is TRBJ1-5; D is possibly TRBD1 (6 bases). The CDR3 runs 13 residues. Between the trimmed V and J ends, which lost 8 bases and 4 bases, there was a span of 12 bases. The germline V gene encodes CDR1 LNHDA and CDR2 SQIVND (reference sequence). The CDR3: CASQWTENQPQHF. The CDR3 region has the DNA TGTGCCAGTCAGTGGACAGAGAATCAGCCCCAGCATTTT.

V gene TRBV6-4 combines with J gene TRBJ2-2, with D possibly being TRBD2 (6 bases). V lost 2 bases and J lost 5, with 6 bases in between. Germline values: CDR1 MRHNA, CDR2 SNTAGT. The length of the CDR3 is 13 residues. CDR3 nucleotides: TGTGCCAGCAGTGACGCGGGAACCGGGGAGCTGTTTTTT. Translation gives CASSDAGTGELFF.

The gene calls are TRBV2 and TRBJ2-1, with unresolved D. Germline CDR1 SNHLY, CDR2 FYNNEI. Trimming left V 8 bases short and J 6 bases short, with 23 bases between. The CDR3 totals 16 residues. CDR3 nucleotides: TGTGCCAGCCTCAGAACGGGTATTTCCATGGGCAATGAGCAGTTCTTC. Protein: CASLRTGISMGNEQFF. The full variable domain, completed using reference TRBV2 and TRBJ2-1, is EPEVTQTPSHQVTQMGQEVILRCVPISNHLYFYWYRQILGQKVEFLVSFYNNEISEKSEIFDDQFSVERPDGSNFTLKIRSTKLEDSAMYFCASLRTGISMGNEQFFGPGTRLTVL.

The chain combines TRBV2 with TRBJ2-1, with D possibly TRBD1 on 6 matching bases. The CDR3 covers 14 residues. Germline V lookup: CDR1 SNHLY, CDR2 FYNNEI. Trimming took off 10 bases at V and 8 bases at J, with 21 bases between the two ends. Here the CDR3 reads CATLQGQSGDEQFF. For the CDR3, the DNA is TGTGCCACCCTACAGGGTCAGTCGGGCGATGAGCAGTTCTTC.

This clone was seen only a few times. The chain employs TRBV5-4 and TRBJ1-2; 9 bases map to TRBD1. Trimming cost V 5 bases and J 7 bases; bases outside gene matches: 6. The germline CDR1 and CDR2 sequences are SGHNT and YYREEE (reference sequence). The CDR3 loop spans 13 amino acids. The CDR3 DNA reads as TGTGCCAGCAGGGGACAGGGCGTCCCTGGCTACACCTTC. Its protein product is CASRGQGVPGYTF.

This clone is deemed medium-sized. The rearrangement joins TRBV6-4 to TRBJ1-1, with D uncertain. Between the trimmed V and J ends, which lost 4 bases and 5 bases, there was a span of 14 bases. Germline CDR1 MRHNA, CDR2 SNTAGT. The CDR3 loop spans 14 amino acids. CDR3 protein: CASSATADSTEAFF. CDR3 DNA: TGTGCCAGCAGTGCTACAGCGGATTCGACTGAAGCTTTCTTT.

This CDR3 is CASSQGREYEQYF. The CDR3 DNA is TGTGCCAGCAGCCAGGGGCGGGAGTACGAGCAGTACTTC. V is TRBV4-2 and J is TRBJ2-7; 7 bases line up with TRBD2. The CDR3 contains 13 residues. V shed 3 bases, J shed 4 bases, and the junction held 3 bases outside the gene matches. Germline CDR1 and CDR2: LGHNA and YNFKEQ.

This chain joins TRBV19 and TRBJ2-2; maybe TRBD1 (6 bases). The germline V gene encodes CDR1 LNHDA and CDR2 SQIVND (reference sequence). V was cut by 9 bases and J by 1 base, with 9 bases left in between. CDR3 length: 13 residues. CDR3 coding DNA: TGTGCCAGCAGGACAGAGAACACCGGGGAGCTGTTTTTT. It yields the protein CASRTENTGELFF.

This chain joins TRBV7-8 and TRBJ2-7; TRBD2 is a possible D gene (6 bases). Germline V gives CDR1 SGHVS, CDR2 FQNEAQ. This CDR3 region has 15 residues. Trimming left V 5 bases short and J 3 bases short, with 17 bases between. CDR3 in amino acids: CASSIQRVEDYEQYF. The CDR3 coding sequence is TGTGCCAGCAGCATCCAGCGGGTCGAGGACTACGAGCAGTACTTC.

The rearrangement joins TRBV5-6 to TRBJ1-1, with D uncertain. This CDR3 spans 14 amino acids. V lost 4 bases and J 1 base, leaving 11 bases between the germline ends. CDR1 and CDR2 (germline): SGHDT, YYEEEE. For the CDR3, the DNA is TGTGCCAGCAGCCTTTGGGGAGAGAACACTGAAGCTTTCTTT. Protein sequence: CASSLWGENTEAFF. The full variable domain, in which reference TRBV5-6 and TRBJ1-1 provide the parts outside the CDR3, is DAGVTQSPTHLIKTRGQQVTLRCSPKSGHDTVSWYQQALGQGPQFIFQYYEEEERQRGNFPDRFSGHQFPNYSSELNVNALLLGDSALYLCASSLWGENTEAFFGQGTRLTVV.

J is TRBJ1-1 and V is TRBV4-1; maybe TRBD1 (5 bases). The CDR3 sequence is 15 residues long. V was cut by 1 base and J by 4 bases, with 13 bases left in between. CDR1 is MGHRA, CDR2 YSYEKL, per germline. The CDR3 protein is CASSQVKGGGTEAFF. CDR3 bases: TGCGCCAGCAGCCAAGTAAAGGGCGGGGGCACTGAAGCTTTCTTT.

The rearrangement uses TRBV13 and TRBJ2-1; 7 bases map to TRBD2. The CDR3 is 17 residues long. Germline trimming cut 0 bases from V and 0 bases from J; bases unmatched to any gene: 5. Germline CDR1 reads PRHDT; CDR2 reads FYEKMQ (reference sequence). CDR3 DNA: TGTGCCAGCAGCTTAGGCCTCAGCGGGATCTCCTACAATGAGCAGTTCTTC. This sequence encodes CASSLGLSGISYNEQFF.

This chain uses TRBV2 with TRBJ1-2; TRBD1 is a possible D gene (6 bases). The V gene lost 7 bases and the J gene lost 8 bases, with 17 bases spanning the gap. Germline V gives CDR1 SNHLY, CDR2 FYNNEI. The CDR3 has 13 amino acids. CDR3 protein: CASKGRGAEGYTF. The CDR3 nucleotides read TGTGCCAGCAAGGGCAGGGGCGCAGAGGGCTACACCTTC.

This chain uses TRBV27 with TRBJ2-7; D is ambiguous. The CDR3 length is 15 residues. Germline CDR1 and CDR2: MNHEY and SMNVEV (reference sequence). V lost 2 bases to trimming and J lost 0 bases, with 11 bases between them. This CDR3 is CASSLVSGISYEQYF. For the CDR3, the DNA is TGTGCCAGCAGTTTAGTGTCAGGTATCTCCTACGAGCAGTACTTC.

The gene calls are TRBV27 and TRBJ2-7; D gene ambiguous. CDR3 length: 15 residues. Germline-derived CDR1 and CDR2 are MNHEY and SMNVEV (reference sequence). V gave up 2 bases and J gave up 0 bases, with 11 bases separating them. The CDR3: CASSLGPQVSYEQYF. The CDR3 DNA follows: TGTGCCAGCAGTTTAGGCCCCCAGGTCTCCTACGAGCAGTACTTC.

The V gene is TRBV9, the J gene TRBJ2-5, with D tentatively TRBD2 (7 bases). The CDR3 has 15 amino acids. The germline V and J ends were trimmed by 3 bases and 1 base, with 13 bases remaining between them. Germline-derived CDR1 and CDR2 are SGDLS and YYNGEE. The CDR3 nucleotides are TGTGCCAGCAGCGAGGGGGGAGGGGGCCAAGAGACCCAGTACTTC. Its translation is CASSEGGGGQETQYF.